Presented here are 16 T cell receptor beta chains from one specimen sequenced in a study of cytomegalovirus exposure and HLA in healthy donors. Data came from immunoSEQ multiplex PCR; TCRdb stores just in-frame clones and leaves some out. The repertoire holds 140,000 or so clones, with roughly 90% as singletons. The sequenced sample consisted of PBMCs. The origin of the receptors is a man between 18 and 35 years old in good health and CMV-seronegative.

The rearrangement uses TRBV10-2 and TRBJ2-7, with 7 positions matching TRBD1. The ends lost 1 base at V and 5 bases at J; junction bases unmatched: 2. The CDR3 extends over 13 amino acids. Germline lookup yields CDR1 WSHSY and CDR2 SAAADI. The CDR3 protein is CASSEYTGDEQYV. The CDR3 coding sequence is TGCGCCAGCAGTGAGTACACAGGGGACGAGCAGTACGTC.

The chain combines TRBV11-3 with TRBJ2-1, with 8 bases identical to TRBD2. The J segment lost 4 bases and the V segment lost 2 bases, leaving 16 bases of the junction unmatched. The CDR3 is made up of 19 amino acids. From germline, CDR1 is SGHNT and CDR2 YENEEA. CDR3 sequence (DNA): TGTGCCAGCAGCTTATTGGGGTTTAGCGGGACGATGGGGTACAATGAGCAGTTCTTC. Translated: CASSLLGFSGTMGYNEQFF. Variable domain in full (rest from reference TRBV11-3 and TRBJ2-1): EAGVVQSPRYKIIEKKQPVAFWCNPISGHNTLYWYLQNLGQGPELLIRYENEEAVDDSQLPKDRFSAERLKGVDSTLKIQPAELGDSAVYLCASSLLGFSGTMGYNEQFFGPGTRLTVL.

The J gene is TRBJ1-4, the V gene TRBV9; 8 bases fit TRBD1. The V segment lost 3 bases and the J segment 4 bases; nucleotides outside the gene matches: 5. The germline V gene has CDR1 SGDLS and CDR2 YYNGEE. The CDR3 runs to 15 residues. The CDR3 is CASSAGDRYNEKLFF. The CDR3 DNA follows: TGTGCCAGCAGCGCCGGGGACAGGTATAATGAAAAACTGTTTTTT.

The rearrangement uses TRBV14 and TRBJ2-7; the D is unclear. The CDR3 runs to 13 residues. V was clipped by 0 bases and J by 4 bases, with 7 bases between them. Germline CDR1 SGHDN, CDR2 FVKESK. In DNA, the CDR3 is TGTGCCAGCAGCCAAGATAGGAGATACGAGCAGTACTTC. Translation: CASSQDRRYEQYF.

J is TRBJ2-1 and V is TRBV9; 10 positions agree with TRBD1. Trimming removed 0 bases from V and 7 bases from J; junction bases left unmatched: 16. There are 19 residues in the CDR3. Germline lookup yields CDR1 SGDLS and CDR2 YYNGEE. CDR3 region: CASSVESGTGDPLRNEQFF. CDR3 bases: TGTGCCAGCAGCGTAGAAAGTGGGACAGGGGACCCCCTACGGAATGAGCAGTTCTTC.

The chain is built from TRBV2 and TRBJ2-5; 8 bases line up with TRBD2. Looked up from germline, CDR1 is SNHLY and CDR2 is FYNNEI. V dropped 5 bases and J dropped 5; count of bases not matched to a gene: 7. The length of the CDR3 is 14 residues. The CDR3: CASSQGLVRETQYF. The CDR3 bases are TGTGCCAGCAGTCAGGGACTAGTCAGGGAGACCCAGTACTTC.

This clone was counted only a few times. Here the CDR3 DNA reads TGTGCCAGCAACGCCCTGGGAGGGCCCAGTGAGCAGTTCTTC. This gives the protein CASNALGGPSEQFF. The chain has TRBV11-2 and TRBJ2-1; TRBD2 aligns across 7 bases. Germline trimming cut 7 bases from V and 9 bases from J; bases unmatched to any gene: 12. This CDR3 region has 14 residues. CDR1 SGHAT and CDR2 FQNNGV come from the germline V gene.

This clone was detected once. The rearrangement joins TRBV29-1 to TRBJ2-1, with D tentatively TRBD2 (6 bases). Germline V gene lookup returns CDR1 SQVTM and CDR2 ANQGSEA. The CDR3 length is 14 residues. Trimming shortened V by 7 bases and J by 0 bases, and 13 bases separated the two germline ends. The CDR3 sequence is CSGGDGSSYNEQFF. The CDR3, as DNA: TGCAGCGGCGGGGACGGCAGCTCCTACAATGAGCAGTTCTTC.

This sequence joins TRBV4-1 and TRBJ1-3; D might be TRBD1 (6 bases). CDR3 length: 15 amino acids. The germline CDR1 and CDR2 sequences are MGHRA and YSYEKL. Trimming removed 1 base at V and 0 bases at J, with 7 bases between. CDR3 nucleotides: TGCGCCAGCAGCCAAGTGGACAGCTCTGGAAACACCATATATTTT. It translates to CASSQVDSSGNTIYF.

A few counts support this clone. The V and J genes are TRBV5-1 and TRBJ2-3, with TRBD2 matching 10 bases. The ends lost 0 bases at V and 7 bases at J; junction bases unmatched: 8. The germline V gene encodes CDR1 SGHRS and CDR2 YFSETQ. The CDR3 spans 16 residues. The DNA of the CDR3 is TGCGCCAGCAGCTTGGTAGGAAGCGGGGGGGCCTATACGCAGTATTTT. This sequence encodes CASSLVGSGGAYTQYF.

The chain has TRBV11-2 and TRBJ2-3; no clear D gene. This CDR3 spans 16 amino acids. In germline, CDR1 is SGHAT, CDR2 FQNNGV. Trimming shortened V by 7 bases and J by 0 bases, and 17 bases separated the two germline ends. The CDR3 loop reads CASTPAVITSTDTQYF. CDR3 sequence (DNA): TGTGCCAGCACCCCTGCGGTTATTACTAGCACAGATACGCAGTATTTT.

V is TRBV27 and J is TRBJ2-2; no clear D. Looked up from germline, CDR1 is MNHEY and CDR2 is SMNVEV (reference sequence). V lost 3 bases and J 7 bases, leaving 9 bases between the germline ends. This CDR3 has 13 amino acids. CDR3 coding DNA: TGTGCCAGCAGTTTTGAGGTTTTCGGGGAGCTGTTTTTT. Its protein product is CASSFEVFGELFF.

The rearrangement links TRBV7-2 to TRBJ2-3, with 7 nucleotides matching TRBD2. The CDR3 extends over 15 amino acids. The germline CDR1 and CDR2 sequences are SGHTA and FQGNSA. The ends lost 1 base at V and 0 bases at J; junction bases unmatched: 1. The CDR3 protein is CASSLDSGSTDTQYF. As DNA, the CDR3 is TGTGCCAGCAGCTTAGATAGCGGGAGCACAGATACGCAGTATTTT.

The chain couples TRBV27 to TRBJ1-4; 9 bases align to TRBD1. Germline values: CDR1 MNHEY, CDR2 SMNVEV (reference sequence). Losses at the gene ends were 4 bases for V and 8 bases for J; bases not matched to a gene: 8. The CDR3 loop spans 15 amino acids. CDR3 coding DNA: TGTGCCAGCAGTTCCCGGGACAGGGTTACAGAAAAACTGTTTTTT. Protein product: CASSSRDRVTEKLFF.

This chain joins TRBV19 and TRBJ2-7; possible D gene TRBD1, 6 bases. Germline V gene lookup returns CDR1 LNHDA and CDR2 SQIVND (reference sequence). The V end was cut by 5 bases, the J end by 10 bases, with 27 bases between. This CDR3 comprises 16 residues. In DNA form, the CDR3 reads TGTGCCAGTAGTCCTACCCACCAGGGGCCTCCTACAGGCCAGTACTTC. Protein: CASSPTHQGPPTGQYF.

The CDR3 bases are TGTGCCACCAGCAGAGTTGCACTAGCGGGACCGAGCTCCTACAATGAGCAGTTCTTC. This translates into CATSRVALAGPSSYNEQFF. The chain recombines TRBV15 with TRBJ2-1, with 10 bases that match TRBD2. The CDR3 is 19 amino acids. Germline V gene sequence: CDR1 LNHNV, CDR2 YYDKDF (reference sequence). With 1 base clipped from V and 0 bases from J, the junction kept 9 bases outside the gene matches.